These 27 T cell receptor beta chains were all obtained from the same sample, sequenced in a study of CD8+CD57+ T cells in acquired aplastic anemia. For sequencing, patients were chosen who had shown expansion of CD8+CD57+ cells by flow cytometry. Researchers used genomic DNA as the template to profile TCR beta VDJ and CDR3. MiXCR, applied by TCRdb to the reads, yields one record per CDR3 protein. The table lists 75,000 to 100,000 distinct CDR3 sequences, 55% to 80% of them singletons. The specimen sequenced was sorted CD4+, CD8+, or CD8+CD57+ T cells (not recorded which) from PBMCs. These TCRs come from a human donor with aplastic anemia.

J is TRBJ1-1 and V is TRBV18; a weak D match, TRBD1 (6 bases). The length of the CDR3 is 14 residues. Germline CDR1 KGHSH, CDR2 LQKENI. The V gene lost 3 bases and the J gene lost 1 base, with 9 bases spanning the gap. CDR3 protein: CASSPQQGNTEAFF. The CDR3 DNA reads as TGTGCCAGCTCACCGCAACAGGGGAACACTGAAGCTTTCTTT.

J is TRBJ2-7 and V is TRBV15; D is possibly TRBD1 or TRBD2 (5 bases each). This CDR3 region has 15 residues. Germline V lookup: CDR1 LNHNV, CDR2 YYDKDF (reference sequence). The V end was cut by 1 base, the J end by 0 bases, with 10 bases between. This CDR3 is CATSRGGYFSYEQYF. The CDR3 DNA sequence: TGTGCCACCAGCAGAGGGGGGTACTTCTCCTACGAGCAGTACTTC.

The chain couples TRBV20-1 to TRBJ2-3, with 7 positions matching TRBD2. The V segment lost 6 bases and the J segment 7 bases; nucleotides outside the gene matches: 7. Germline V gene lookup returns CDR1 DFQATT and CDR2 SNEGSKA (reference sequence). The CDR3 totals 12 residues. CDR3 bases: TGCAGTGCCCCCTCTAGCGGTAATACGCAGTATTTT. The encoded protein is CSAPSSGNTQYF.

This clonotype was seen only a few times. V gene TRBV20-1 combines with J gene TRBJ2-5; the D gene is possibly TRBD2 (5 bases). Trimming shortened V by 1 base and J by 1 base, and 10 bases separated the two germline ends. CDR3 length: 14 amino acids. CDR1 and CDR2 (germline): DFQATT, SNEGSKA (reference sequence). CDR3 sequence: CSARVGLAQETQYF. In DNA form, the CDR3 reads TGCAGTGCTAGAGTAGGTCTAGCCCAAGAGACCCAGTACTTC.

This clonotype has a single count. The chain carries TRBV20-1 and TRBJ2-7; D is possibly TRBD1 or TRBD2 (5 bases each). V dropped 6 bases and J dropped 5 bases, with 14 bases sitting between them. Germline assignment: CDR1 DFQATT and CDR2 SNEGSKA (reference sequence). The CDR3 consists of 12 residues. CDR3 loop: CSATGPRNEQYF. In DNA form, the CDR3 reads TGCAGTGCCACGGGACCCAGGAACGAGCAGTACTTC.

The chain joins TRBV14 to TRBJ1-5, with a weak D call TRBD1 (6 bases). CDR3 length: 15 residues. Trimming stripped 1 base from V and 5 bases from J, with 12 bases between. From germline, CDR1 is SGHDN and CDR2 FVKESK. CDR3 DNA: TGTGCCAGCAGCCAAGGCCCGGGGGGCTATCAGCCCCAGCATTTT. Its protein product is CASSQGPGGYQPQHF.

CDR3 residues: CASMGRLAVYNEQFF. The CDR3, as DNA: TGTGCCAGCATGGGGCGACTAGCGGTATACAATGAGCAGTTCTTC. The chain has TRBV5-6 and TRBJ2-1, with 9 bases matching TRBD2. Trimming removed 6 bases from V and 4 bases from J; junction bases left unmatched: 8. Germline CDR1 is SGHDT and CDR2 is YYEEEE. The CDR3 is 15 amino acids.

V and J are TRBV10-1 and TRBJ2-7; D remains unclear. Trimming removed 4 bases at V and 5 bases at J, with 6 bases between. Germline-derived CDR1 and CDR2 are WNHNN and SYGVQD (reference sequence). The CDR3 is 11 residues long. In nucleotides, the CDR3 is TGCGCCAGCAGTGCCCCTCACGAGCAGTACTTC. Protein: CASSAPHEQYF.

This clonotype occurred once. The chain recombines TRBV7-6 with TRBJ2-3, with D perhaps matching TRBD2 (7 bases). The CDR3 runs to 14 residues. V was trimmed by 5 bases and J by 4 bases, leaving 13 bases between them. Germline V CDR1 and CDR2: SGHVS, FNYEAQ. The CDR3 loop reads CASSPGGEADTQYF. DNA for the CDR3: TGTGCCAGCAGCCCGGGGGGCGAGGCAGATACGCAGTATTTT.

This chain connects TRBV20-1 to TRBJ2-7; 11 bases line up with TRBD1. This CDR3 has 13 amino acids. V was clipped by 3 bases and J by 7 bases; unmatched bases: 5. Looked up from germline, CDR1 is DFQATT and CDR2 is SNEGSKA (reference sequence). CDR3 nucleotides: TGCAGTGCTAGTGAGGACAGGGGGCGAGAGCAGTACTTC. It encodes CSASEDRGREQYF.

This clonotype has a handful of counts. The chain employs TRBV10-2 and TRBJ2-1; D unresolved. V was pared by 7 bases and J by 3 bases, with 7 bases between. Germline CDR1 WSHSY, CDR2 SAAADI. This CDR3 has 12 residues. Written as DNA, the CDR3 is TGCGCCAGCACTAGGGACTACAATGAGCAGTTCTTC. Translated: CASTRDYNEQFF.

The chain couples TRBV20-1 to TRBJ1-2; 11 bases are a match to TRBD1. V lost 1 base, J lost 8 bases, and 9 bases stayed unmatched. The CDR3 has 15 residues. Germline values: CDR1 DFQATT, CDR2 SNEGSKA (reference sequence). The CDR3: CSARAGGTGGYGYTF. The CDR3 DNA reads TGCAGTGCTAGAGCCGGTGGGACAGGGGGTTACGGCTACACCTTC.

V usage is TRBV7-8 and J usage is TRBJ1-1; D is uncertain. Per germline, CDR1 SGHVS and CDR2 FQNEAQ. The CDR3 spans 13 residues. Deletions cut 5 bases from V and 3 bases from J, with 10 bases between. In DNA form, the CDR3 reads TGTGCCAGCAGCCAACAACAGTACACTGAAGCTTTCTTT. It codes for CASSQQQYTEAFF.

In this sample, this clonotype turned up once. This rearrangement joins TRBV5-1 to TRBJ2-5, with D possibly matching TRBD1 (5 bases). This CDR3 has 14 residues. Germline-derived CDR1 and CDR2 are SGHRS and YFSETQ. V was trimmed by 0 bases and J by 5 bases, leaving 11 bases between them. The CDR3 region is CASSLDRTGETQYF. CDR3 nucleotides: TGCGCCAGCAGCTTGGACAGGACCGGGGAGACCCAGTACTTC. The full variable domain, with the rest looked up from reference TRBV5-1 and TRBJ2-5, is KAGVTQTPRYLIKTRGQQVTLSCSPISGHRSVSWYQQTPGQGLQFLFEYFSETQRNKGNFPGRFSGRQFSNSRSEMNVSTLELGDSALYLCASSLDRTGETQYFGPGTRLLVL.

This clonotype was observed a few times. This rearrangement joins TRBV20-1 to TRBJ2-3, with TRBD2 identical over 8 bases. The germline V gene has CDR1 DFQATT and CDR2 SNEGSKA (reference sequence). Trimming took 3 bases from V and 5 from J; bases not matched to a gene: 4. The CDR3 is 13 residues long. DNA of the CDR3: TGCAGTGCTAGCGGGGGGGCAGGAGATACGCAGTATTTT. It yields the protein CSASGGAGDTQYF.

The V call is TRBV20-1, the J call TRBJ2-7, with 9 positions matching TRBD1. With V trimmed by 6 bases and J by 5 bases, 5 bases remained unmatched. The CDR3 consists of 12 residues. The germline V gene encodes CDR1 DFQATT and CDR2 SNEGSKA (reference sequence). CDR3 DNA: TGCAGTGCCCGGACAGGGGTGGACGAGCAGTACTTC. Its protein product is CSARTGVDEQYF.

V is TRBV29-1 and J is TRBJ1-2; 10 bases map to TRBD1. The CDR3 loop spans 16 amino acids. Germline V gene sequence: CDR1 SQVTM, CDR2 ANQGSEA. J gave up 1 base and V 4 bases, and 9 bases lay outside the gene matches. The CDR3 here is CSVVKLGQGINYGYTF. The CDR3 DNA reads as TGCAGCGTTGTAAAGTTGGGACAGGGGATTAACTATGGCTACACCTTC.

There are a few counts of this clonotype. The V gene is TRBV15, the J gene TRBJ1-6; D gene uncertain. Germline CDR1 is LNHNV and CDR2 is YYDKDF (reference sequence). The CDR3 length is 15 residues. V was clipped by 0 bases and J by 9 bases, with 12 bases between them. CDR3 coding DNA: TGTGCCACCAGCAGAGATAAAGGGTATGGTTCACCCCTCCACTTT. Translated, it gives CATSRDKGYGSPLHF.

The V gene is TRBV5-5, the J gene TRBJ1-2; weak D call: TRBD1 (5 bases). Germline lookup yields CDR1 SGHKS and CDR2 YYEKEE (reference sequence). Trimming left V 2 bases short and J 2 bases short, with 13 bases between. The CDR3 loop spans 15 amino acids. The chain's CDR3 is CASSLDGQRNYGYTF. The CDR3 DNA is TGTGCCAGCAGCTTAGACGGACAACGGAACTATGGCTACACCTTC.

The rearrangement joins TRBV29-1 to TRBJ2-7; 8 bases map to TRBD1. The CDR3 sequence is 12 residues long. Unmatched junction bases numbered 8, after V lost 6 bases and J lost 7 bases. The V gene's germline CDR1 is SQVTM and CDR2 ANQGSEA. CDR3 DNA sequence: TGCAGCGTACGGACAGGGATGGAGGAGCAGTACTTC. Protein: CSVRTGMEEQYF.

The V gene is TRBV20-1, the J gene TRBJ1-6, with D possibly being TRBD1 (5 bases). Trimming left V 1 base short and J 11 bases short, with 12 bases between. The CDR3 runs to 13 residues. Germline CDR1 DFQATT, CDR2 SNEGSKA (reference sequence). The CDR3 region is CSARAGGETPLHF. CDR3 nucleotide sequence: TGCAGTGCTAGAGCTGGGGGGGAAACACCCCTCCACTTT.

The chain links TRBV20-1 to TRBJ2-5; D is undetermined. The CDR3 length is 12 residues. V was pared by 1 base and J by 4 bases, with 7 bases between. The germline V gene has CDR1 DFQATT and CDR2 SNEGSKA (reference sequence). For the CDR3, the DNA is TGCAGTGCTAGAGGAATCGGAGAGACCCAGTACTTC. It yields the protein CSARGIGETQYF.

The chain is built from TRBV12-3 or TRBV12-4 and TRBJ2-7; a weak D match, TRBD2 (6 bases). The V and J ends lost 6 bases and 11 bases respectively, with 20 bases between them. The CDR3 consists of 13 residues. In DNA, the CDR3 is TGTGCCAGCAGACGGGACCGCTCGTGGAGGGAGTACTTC. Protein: CASRRDRSWREYF.

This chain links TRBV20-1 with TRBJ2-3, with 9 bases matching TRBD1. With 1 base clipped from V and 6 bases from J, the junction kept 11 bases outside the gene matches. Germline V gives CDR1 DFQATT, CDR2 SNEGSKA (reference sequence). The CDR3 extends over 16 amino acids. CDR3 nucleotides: TGCAGTGCTAGAGGTCAACAGGGGGCGCCCCGGGATACGCAGTATTTT. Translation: CSARGQQGAPRDTQYF.

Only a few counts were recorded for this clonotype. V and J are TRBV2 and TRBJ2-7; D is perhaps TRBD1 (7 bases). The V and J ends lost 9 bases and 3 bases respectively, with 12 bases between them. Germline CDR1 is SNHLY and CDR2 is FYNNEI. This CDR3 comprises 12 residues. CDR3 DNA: TGTGCCAGTAGCAGGGGGGACTACGAGCAGTACTTC. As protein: CASSRGDYEQYF.

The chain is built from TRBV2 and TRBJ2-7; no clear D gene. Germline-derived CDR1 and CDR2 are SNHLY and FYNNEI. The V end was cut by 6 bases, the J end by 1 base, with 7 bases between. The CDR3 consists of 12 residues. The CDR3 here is CASRLGSYEQYF. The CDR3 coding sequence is TGTGCCAGCAGACTCGGATCCTACGAGCAGTACTTC.

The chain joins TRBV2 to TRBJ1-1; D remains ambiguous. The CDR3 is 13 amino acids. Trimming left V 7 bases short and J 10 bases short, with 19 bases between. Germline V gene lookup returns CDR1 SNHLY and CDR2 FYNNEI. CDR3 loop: CASNEETLRRAFF. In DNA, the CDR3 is TGTGCCAGCAACGAGGAGACTCTGCGAAGAGCTTTCTTT.